The 23 T cell receptor beta chains presented below share a single source sample, sequenced in a study of regulatory T cells in long-lasting Graves disease. Time point here: newly diagnosed GD, antithyroid drugs for less than 3 months. Construction of the TCR library relied on RNA isolated from PBMCs. Investigators prepared the TCR beta libraries by applying iRepertoire HTBI primers and Arm-PCR of CDR3 regions. TCRdb independently ran MiXCR on the multiplex PCR reads; one entry per CDR3 protein. This sample has under 300,000 distinct CDR3 sequences; around 21% occur once, and the top ten carry around 14%. This specimen consisted of peripheral blood mononuclear cells (PBMCs), obtained at new diagnosis, from a patient treated with antithyroid drugs. The receptors shown here come from a female donor with Graves disease.

Details on this clonotype: A much more abundant neighbour one base away suggests this may be a read error. This chain joins TRBV7-9 and TRBJ2-1, with a weak D call TRBD1 (6 bases). V lost 11 bases and J 7 bases, leaving 24 bases between the germline ends. This CDR3 is 15 amino acids long. The germline V gene has CDR1 SEHNR and CDR2 FQNEAQ (reference sequence). CDR3 region: CAWSREGGRINEQFF. CDR3 DNA: TGTGCCTGGAGCCGTGAAGGGGGACGGATAAATGAGCAGTTCTTC. The whole variable domain, filled in from reference TRBV7-9 and TRBJ2-1, reads DTGVSQNPRHKITKRGQNVTFRCDPISEHNRLYWYRQTLGQGPEFLTYFQNEAQLEKSRLLSDRFSAERPKGSFSTLEIQRTEQGDSAMYLCAWSREGGRINEQFFGPGTRLTVL.

This sequence joins TRBV4-3 and TRBJ1-3, with 9 positions matching TRBD1. The CDR3 extends over 16 amino acids. Looked up from germline, CDR1 is LGHNA and CDR2 is YSLEER. Trimming removed 1 base from V and 8 bases from J; junction bases left unmatched: 9. DNA of the CDR3: TGCGCCAGCAGCCAAGGGGGGGACAGGGTGCTCGACACCATATATTTT. The encoded protein is CASSQGGDRVLDTIYF.

This clonotype was counted at least ten times. The chain uses TRBV7-2 and TRBJ2-5; 10 bases match TRBD1. The CDR3 contains 15 residues. V gave up 0 bases and J gave up 5 bases; unmatched junction bases: 3. Germline V gives CDR1 SGHTA, CDR2 FQGNSA. CDR3 in amino acids: CASSLAVTGGETQYF. The DNA for the CDR3 is TGTGCCAGCAGCTTAGCGGTGACAGGGGGCGAGACCCAGTACTTC. The whole variable domain, remainder taken from reference TRBV7-2 and TRBJ2-5, is GAGVSQSPSNKVTEKGKDVELRCDPISGHTALYWYRQSLGQGLEFLIYFQGNSAPDKSGLPSDRFSAERTGGSVSTLTIQRTQQEDSAVYLCASSLAVTGGETQYFGPGTRLLVL.

Many counts were recorded for this clonotype. The chain joins TRBV6-2 or TRBV6-3 to TRBJ2-3; D unclear. This CDR3 comprises 13 residues. Trimming removed 1 base at V and 6 bases at J, with 8 bases between. Germline assignment: CDR1 MNHEY and CDR2 SVGEGT. CDR3 nucleotides: TGTGCCAGCAGTTACTACCCGGTGGATACGCAGTATTTT. Translation gives CASSYYPVDTQYF.

A few counts support this clonotype. The gene calls are TRBV7-9 and TRBJ1-2, with D possibly TRBD1 on 5 matching bases. The CDR3 covers 15 residues. The germline CDR1 and CDR2 sequences are SEHNR and FQNEAQ (reference sequence). V lost 5 bases to trimming and J lost 4 bases, with 17 bases between them. CDR3 sequence (DNA): TGTGCCAGCAGCCCCGGGGGGGATCATGTCTATGGCTACACCTTC. This codes for CASSPGGDHVYGYTF. Variable domain in full (rest from reference TRBV7-9 and TRBJ1-2): DTGVSQNPRHKITKRGQNVTFRCDPISEHNRLYWYRQTLGQGPEFLTYFQNEAQLEKSRLLSDRFSAERPKGSFSTLEIQRTEQGDSAMYLCASSPGGDHVYGYTFGSGTRLTVV.

This chain joins TRBV5-8 and TRBJ2-5; no firm D call. CDR3 size: 15 residues. CDR1 and CDR2 from the germline V gene are SGHTS and YDEGEE. V was trimmed by 0 bases and J by 0 bases, leaving 9 bases between them. The CDR3 protein is CASSLVGGYQETQYF. The CDR3 DNA reads TGTGCCAGCAGCTTGGTTGGTGGTTACCAAGAGACCCAGTACTTC.

This clonotype was seen many times. The rearrangement uses TRBV18 and TRBJ1-1; D unclear. Deletions cut 3 bases from V and 5 bases from J, with 13 bases between. The CDR3 has 14 residues. The germline CDR1 and CDR2 sequences are KGHSH and LQKENI. The CDR3 reads CASSPSPSGTEAFF. The CDR3 DNA sequence: TGTGCCAGCTCACCTTCCCCTTCTGGGACTGAAGCTTTCTTT. The full variable domain, with the rest looked up from reference TRBV18 and TRBJ1-1, is NAGVMQNPRHLVRRRGQEARLRCSPMKGHSHVYWYRQLPEEGLKFMVYLQKENIIDESGMPKERFSAEFPKEGPSILRIQQVVRGDSAAYFCASSPSPSGTEAFFGQGTRLTVV.

This clonotype was found many times. This chain uses TRBV4-3 with TRBJ2-3; 9 nucleotides line up with TRBD2. CDR3 size: 14 residues. The V gene's germline CDR1 is LGHNA and CDR2 YSLEER. Trimming removed 1 base from V and 5 bases from J; junction bases left unmatched: 1. CDR3 region: CASSQAAGGDTQYF. For the CDR3, the DNA is TGCGCCAGCAGCCAAGCAGCGGGAGGAGATACGCAGTATTTT.

This clonotype was found many times. CDR3: CASSLRSFYNEQFF. Written as DNA, the CDR3 is TGCGCCAGCAGCTTAAGATCCTTTTACAATGAGCAGTTCTTC. This chain uses TRBV5-1 with TRBJ2-1; no firm D call. V lost 2 bases and J 4 bases, leaving 10 bases between the germline ends. The CDR3 loop spans 14 amino acids. Germline V gene data show CDR1 as SGHRS and CDR2 as YFSETQ.

This clonotype has just a few counts. The rearrangement links TRBV15 to TRBJ2-4, with D perhaps matching TRBD1 or TRBD2 (5 bases each). Germline V gene data show CDR1 as LNHNV and CDR2 as YYDKDF (reference sequence). The CDR3 totals 16 residues. Between the trimmed V and J ends, which lost 1 base and 0 bases, there was a span of 10 bases. The chain's CDR3 is CATSRAPGLAKNIQYF. Here the CDR3 DNA reads TGTGCCACCAGCAGAGCCCCGGGGCTAGCCAAAAACATTCAGTACTTC. The whole variable domain, remainder taken from reference TRBV15 and TRBJ2-4, is DAMVIQNPRYQVTQFGKPVTLSCSQTLNHNVMYWYQQKSSQAPKLLFHYYDKDFNNEADTPDNFQSRRPNTSFCFLDIRSPGLGDTAMYLCATSRAPGLAKNIQYFGAGTRLSVL.

This clonotype came up many times. The V and J genes are TRBV10-3 and TRBJ1-1; no clear D. The CDR3 covers 12 residues. From germline, CDR1 is ENHRY and CDR2 SYGVKD. V lost 5 bases and J lost 1, with 5 bases in between. This CDR3 reads CAISNTNTEAFF. CDR3 nucleotides: TGTGCCATCAGTAACACGAACACTGAAGCTTTCTTT.

In its sample, this clonotype was seen many times. The rearrangement joins TRBV6-1 to TRBJ2-7, with no clear D. CDR3 length: 12 residues. Germline V gene data show CDR1 as MNHNS and CDR2 as SASEGT. V was clipped by 6 bases and J by 7 bases, with 13 bases between them. The CDR3 sequence: CASSSMALEQYF. Here the CDR3 DNA reads TGTGCCAGCAGCTCTATGGCGCTTGAGCAGTACTTC.

In its sample, this clonotype was seen many times. This chain joins TRBV5-6 and TRBJ1-4; D possibly corresponds to TRBD1 (5 bases). Trimming pared 4 bases from V and 0 bases from J, leaving 16 bases between. The CDR3 runs to 17 residues. The germline V gene has CDR1 SGHDT and CDR2 YYEEEE. The CDR3 nucleotides read TGTGCCAGCAGCCAACAGGCGGGCAAGGCAACTAATGAAAAACTGTTTTTT. Amino acid sequence: CASSQQAGKATNEKLFF.

A remark on this clonotype: A read error is likely, as this CDR3 ends without the conserved phenylalanine or tryptophan. The J gene is TRBJ2-1, the V gene TRBV7-2; a possible D gene is TRBD1 (5 bases). The V end was cut by 5 bases, the J end by 3 bases, with 14 bases between. The germline V gene has CDR1 SGHTA and CDR2 FQGNSA. The CDR3 is made up of 15 amino acids. The CDR3 is CASSASRDSYNEQFS. The DNA for the CDR3 is TGTGCCAGCAGCGCAAGCCGAGACAGCTACAATGAGCAGTTCTCC.

The V call is TRBV12-3 or TRBV12-4, the J call TRBJ2-3; 9 bases are a match to TRBD2. This CDR3 contains 16 residues. V was pared by 6 bases and J by 2 bases, with 9 bases of the junction left unmatched. As DNA, the CDR3 is TGTGCCAGCAGCCCGAGAGCGGGGGGTACCACAGATACGCAGTATTTT. It specifies CASSPRAGGTTDTQYF.

This clonotype was found many times. The rearrangement uses TRBV4-1 and TRBJ1-6; TRBD1 matches 7 bases. The CDR3 is 14 residues long. The germline V gene encodes CDR1 MGHRA and CDR2 YSYEKL. J lost 7 bases, V lost 6 bases, and 6 bases had no gene match. The CDR3 DNA sequence: TGCGCCAGCAGAGCCGCAGGGGGGAATTCACCCCTCCACTTT. Its translation: CASRAAGGNSPLHF.

Many counts were recorded for this clonotype. The rearrangement uses TRBV28 and TRBJ1-1; no definite D call. Trimming removed 5 bases from V and 1 base from J, with 14 bases in between. CDR3 size: 15 residues. Germline CDR1 and CDR2: MDHEN and SYDVKM. The CDR3 bases are TGTGCCAGCAGTGATCCCCGGGCGGCGAACACTGAAGCTTTCTTT. This encodes CASSDPRAANTEAFF.

This clonotype was picked up many times. The rearrangement links TRBV11-2 to TRBJ1-2; D remains ambiguous. CDR1 is SGHAT and CDR2 is FQNNGV in the germline V gene. This CDR3 has 13 residues. Trimming removed 5 bases at V and 5 bases at J, with 12 bases between. In DNA, the CDR3 is TGTGCCAGCAGCGCCCTTCGGCGGTATGGCTACACCTTC. Residues: CASSALRRYGYTF.

V and J are TRBV25-1 and TRBJ2-5, with TRBD1 identical over 7 bases. The J call may be incorrect, as the DNA end agrees better with TRBJ2-1. Germline V gene data show CDR1 as MGHDK and CDR2 as SYGVNS. This CDR3 region has 14 residues. CDR3 nucleotides: TGTGCCAGCAGTTACAGGGGTTACTACAATGAGCAGTTCTTC. Protein sequence: CASSYRGYYNEQFF.

This clonotype was counted ten times or more. This rearrangement joins TRBV2 to TRBJ1-4; D remains unclear. Germline CDR1 reads SNHLY; CDR2 reads FYNNEI. This CDR3 is built from 12 residues. Trimming shortened V by 6 bases and J by 8 bases, and 10 bases separated the two germline ends. The CDR3 reads CASRRGGEKLFF. For the CDR3, the DNA is TGTGCCAGCAGGCGGGGAGGAGAAAAACTGTTTTTT.

This clonotype appeared many times. This chain uses TRBV6-2 or TRBV6-3 with TRBJ2-7; tentative D call: TRBD2 (5 bases). Germline V gene data show CDR1 as MNHEY and CDR2 as SVGEGT. The CDR3 spans 14 residues. Between the trimmed V and J ends, which lost 7 bases and 0 bases, there was a span of 13 bases. CDR3 protein: CASNLATSSYEQYF. The CDR3, as DNA: TGTGCCAGCAATCTAGCTACGAGCTCCTACGAGCAGTACTTC.

There are many counts of this clonotype. The chain has TRBV7-9 and TRBJ1-4, with D perhaps TRBD1 (5 bases). This CDR3 is 14 amino acids long. CDR1 is SEHNR and CDR2 is FQNEAQ in the germline V gene (reference sequence). V lost 3 bases to trimming and J lost 5 bases, with 10 bases between them. The CDR3 nucleotides read TGTGCCAGCAGCTTCGCGGGACGAAATGAAAAACTGTTTTTT. Protein: CASSFAGRNEKLFF.

This chain connects TRBV7-9 to TRBJ2-2; 9 nucleotides line up with TRBD2. CDR1 is SEHNR, CDR2 FQNEAQ, per germline (reference sequence). Trimming removed 6 bases from V and 6 bases from J; junction bases left unmatched: 5. This CDR3 has 14 residues. The CDR3 region has the DNA TGTGCCAGCAGTTCGCGGGGGGGCGCCGGGGAGCTGTTTTTT. This translates into CASSSRGGAGELFF.